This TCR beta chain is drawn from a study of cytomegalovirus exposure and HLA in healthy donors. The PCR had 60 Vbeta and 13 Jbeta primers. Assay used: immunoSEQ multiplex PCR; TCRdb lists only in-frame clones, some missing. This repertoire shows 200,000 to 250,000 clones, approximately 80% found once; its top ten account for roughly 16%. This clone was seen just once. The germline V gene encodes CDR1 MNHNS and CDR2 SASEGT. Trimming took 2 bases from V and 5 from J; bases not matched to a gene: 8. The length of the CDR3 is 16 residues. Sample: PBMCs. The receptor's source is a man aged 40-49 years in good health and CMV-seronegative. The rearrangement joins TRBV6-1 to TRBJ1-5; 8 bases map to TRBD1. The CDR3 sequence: CASSETGARGHQPQHF. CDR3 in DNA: TGTGCCAGCAGTGAAACTGGGGCCAGGGGGCATCAGCCCCAGCATTTT.